These T cell receptor beta chains were read from a single sample in a study of regulatory T cells in long-lasting Graves disease. TCRdb ran MiXCR on the multiplex PCR reads and lists one entry per CDR3 protein. Of 580,000 or so distinct CDR3 sequences in the sample, around 15% were seen once. This sample was also put to use in a study of T cells in Graves' hyperthyroidism and ophthalmopathy.

Sequenced here: peripheral blood mononuclear cells (PBMCs), sampled at new diagnosis, from a patient treated with antithyroid drugs. Receptors originate from a man aged 18 to 29 with Graves disease. CDR3s include the opening cysteine and the closing phenylalanine or tryptophan. A D gene is named only where the DNA matches it firmly. Clone size appears in some rows only: once, few, many, or a class for an expanded clone.

j_call,d_call,clone_size,v_call,cdr3_aa,cdr3_nt
TRBJ2-3,-,many,TRBV25-1,CASSDQRGVVTDTQYF,TGTGCCAGCAGTGATCAGAGGGGCGTAGTGACAGATACGCAGTATTTT
TRBJ1-2,-,few,TRBV6-5,CASRYLYGENYGYTF,TGTGCCAGCAGGTACCTCTACGGGGAGAACTATGGCTACACCTTC
TRBJ2-2,TRBD1,many,TRBV2,CASSEESRGLSGELFF,TGTGCCAGCAGTGAAGAGAGCAGGGGGCTTAGCGGGGAGCTGTTTTTT
TRBJ2-7,TRBD2,many,TRBV5-1,CASSSGLAGGGEQYF,TGCGCCAGCAGCTCCGGACTAGCGGGAGGGGGTGAGCAGTACTTC
TRBJ2-7,-,-,TRBV20-1,CSAKQGSEQYF,TGCAGTGCAAAACAGGGATCCGAGCAGTACTTC
TRBJ1-5,TRBD1,few,TRBV7-9,CASSSEETGNQPQHF,TGTGCCAGCAGCTCCGAGGAGACAGGGAATCAGCCCCAGCATTTT
TRBJ2-1,-,many,TRBV7-8,CASSSTGNNEQFF,TGTGCCAGCAGCTCGACAGGTAACAATGAGCAGTTCTTC
TRBJ2-7,-,many,TRBV5-1,CASSQRGNHEQYF,TGCGCCAGCAGCCAGAGGGGGAACCACGAGCAGTACTTC
TRBJ1-6,TRBD1,few,TRBV5-8,CASSPGSGTGRNWNSPLHF,TGTGCCAGCAGCCCAGGCTCGGGGACAGGGCGAAACTGGAATTCACCCCTCCACTTT
TRBJ2-7,-,few,TRBV27,CASSLRGTDWVHEQYF,TGTGCCAGCAGTTTAAGGGGAACGGACTGGGTCCACGAGCAGTACTTC
TRBJ1-4,-,-,TRBV7-2,CASSQWTEREKLFF,TGTGCCAGCAGCCAATGGACAGAAAGGGAAAAACTGTTTTTT
TRBJ2-3,-,many,TRBV3-1,CASSQDVGLLYTQYF,TGTGCCAGCAGCCAAGATGTGGGACTTCTTTATACGCAGTATTTT
TRBJ1-1,TRBD1,-,TRBV29-1,CSLRTGRNTEAFF,TGCAGCCTACGGACAGGGCGGAACACTGAAGCTTTCTTT
TRBJ2-3,TRBD1,many,TRBV27,CASSLLPGTGDTDTQYF,TGTGCCAGCAGTTTGCTTCCCGGGACAGGGGACACAGATACGCAGTATTTT
TRBJ2-2,TRBD1,once,TRBV9,CASRADRGSLFMDTGELFF,TGTGCCAGCAGAGCCGACAGGGGATCCCTCTTCATGGACACCGGGGAGCTGTTTTTT
TRBJ2-5,TRBD1,many,TRBV6-2/TRBV6-3,CASSYPTGRETQYF,TGTGCCAGCAGTTACCCGACAGGGAGAGAGACCCAGTACTTC
TRBJ2-3,-,few,TRBV6-5,CASSYSLDSTDTQYF,TGTGCCAGCAGTTACTCTCTGGATAGCACAGATACGCAGTATTTT
TRBJ1-1,-,-,TRBV9,CASSPEGVRGTEAFF,TGTGCCAGCAGCCCCGAAGGGGTCAGAGGCACTGAAGCTTTCTTT
TRBJ2-7,TRBD2,many,TRBV29-1,CSVVGLAGERYEQYF,TGCAGCGTTGTGGGGCTAGCGGGAGAGCGGTACGAGCAGTACTTC
TRBJ2-7,TRBD1,many,TRBV2,CASRPTRDRAYEQYF,TGTGCCAGCAGACCGACTCGGGACAGGGCCTACGAGCAGTACTTC
TRBJ2-1,TRBD2,many,TRBV12-3/TRBV12-4,CASSGLVDEQFF,TGTGCCAGCAGCGGACTAGTCGATGAGCAGTTCTTC
TRBJ2-3,TRBD2,many,TRBV30,CAWERAGGGTDTQYF,TGTGCCTGGGAAAGAGCGGGAGGTGGCACAGATACGCAGTATTTT
TRBJ1-1,-,many,TRBV28,CASSPWAANTEAFF,TGTGCCAGCAGTCCCTGGGCAGCTAACACTGAAGCTTTCTTT
TRBJ2-1,TRBD1,many,TRBV5-1,CASSWGRDRVNSAQFF,TGCGCCAGCAGCTGGGGCCGGGACAGGGTTAATAGCGCGCAGTTCTTC
TRBJ2-3,-,many,TRBV7-3,CASSLSGGRRLGTDTQYF,TGTGCCAGCAGCTTAAGTGGGGGCCGGCGACTAGGCACAGATACGCAGTATTTT
TRBJ2-7,TRBD2,-,TRBV5-1,CASSVATSGKFGEQYF,TGTGCCAGCAGCGTAGCGACTAGCGGGAAGTTTGGCGAGCAGTACTTC
TRBJ2-3,-,many,TRBV20-1,CSARRLGGSTDTQYF,TGCAGTGCCCGCAGGCTAGGGGGAAGCACAGATACGCAGTATTTT
TRBJ2-1,TRBD2,-,TRBV6-1,CASKLAGHNNEQFF,TGTGCCAGCAAACTAGCGGGGCACAACAATGAGCAGTTCTTC
TRBJ2-7,TRBD1,-,TRBV20-1,CSAKGQGVEQYF,TGCAGTGCTAAGGGACAGGGTGTCGAGCAGTACTTC
TRBJ2-5,-,few,TRBV4-1,CASSVGGRAETQYF,TGCGCCAGCAGCGTGGGAGGTCGAGCAGAGACCCAGTACTTC
TRBJ1-5,-,-,TRBV2,CASLRGGNQPQHF,TGTGCCTCGTTAAGGGGGGGGAATCAGCCCCAGCATTTT
TRBJ2-2,TRBD2,many,TRBV7-3,CASAQAGGGTGELFF,TGTGCCAGCGCACAAGCGGGAGGCGGCACCGGGGAGCTGTTTTTT
TRBJ1-1,-,-,TRBV24-1,CATSEKGRNTEAFF,TGTGCCACCAGTGAGAAAGGGCGGAACACTGAAGCTTTCTTT
TRBJ1-2,-,-,TRBV14,CASSPIRAPTGYGYTF,TGTGCCAGCAGCCCGATCCGGGCCCCGACGGGCTATGGCTACACCTTC
TRBJ1-2,-,-,TRBV5-4,CASSQQGQPYGYTF,TGTGCCAGCAGCCAACAAGGGCAGCCCTATGGCTACACCTTC
TRBJ2-7,TRBD2,-,TRBV11-2,CASIRWGGYEQYF,TGTGCCAGCATCCGATGGGGGGGCTACGAGCAGTACTTC
TRBJ1-2,TRBD1,-,TRBV29-1,CGVGTARPHGYTF,TGCGGCGTTGGGACAGCTCGGCCCCATGGCTACACCTTC
TRBJ1-6,-,few,TRBV5-1,CASSLGSGRNNSPLHF,TGCGCCAGCAGCTTGGGATCGGGACGAAATAATTCACCCCTCCACTTT
TRBJ1-2,TRBD1,many,TRBV2,CASNPDRDGNYGYTF,TGTGCCAGCAACCCCGACAGGGACGGGAACTATGGCTACACCTTC
TRBJ1-4,-,few,TRBV6-1,CASSDRGREKLFF,TGTGCCAGCAGCGACAGAGGGAGAGAAAAACTGTTTTTT
TRBJ1-1,-,-,TRBV4-1,CASSQERGNTEAFF,TGCGCCAGCAGCCAAGAAAGAGGAAACACTGAAGCTTTCTTT
TRBJ1-4,TRBD1,few,TRBV6-1,CATQGRQGNEKLFF,TGTGCCACCCAAGGTAGACAGGGGAATGAAAAACTGTTTTTT
TRBJ1-1,-,-,TRBV9,CASSVAPMLLNTEAFF,TGTGCCAGCAGCGTAGCGCCTATGTTGCTGAACACTGAAGCTTTCTTT
TRBJ2-3,-,-,TRBV5-1,CASAPSDRRDTQYF,TGCGCCAGCGCCCCCTCGGACAGACGAGATACGCAGTATTTT
TRBJ1-1,TRBD1,-,TRBV9,CASSVGTGAEAFF,TGTGCCAGCAGCGTCGGGACAGGGGCTGAAGCTTTCTTT
TRBJ2-7,TRBD2,-,TRBV15,CATRPSPGEGRYEQYF,TGTGCCACCAGACCTTCACCCGGGGAGGGCCGATACGAGCAGTACTTC
TRBJ1-1,-,few,TRBV20-1,CSAPDLGTEAFF,TGCAGTGCTCCGGACCTGGGTACTGAAGCTTTCTTT
TRBJ2-7,-,-,TRBV12-3/TRBV12-4,CASSLAQRGSAKYEQYF,TGTGCCAGCAGTTTGGCGCAAAGGGGATCCGCTAAATACGAGCAGTACTTC
TRBJ2-7,TRBD2,many,TRBV6-1,CASSVLAAHYEQYF,TGTGCCAGCAGCGTCCTAGCGGCCCACTACGAGCAGTACTTC
TRBJ2-4,TRBD2,many,TRBV29-1,CSVEGEGRTAIQYF,TGCAGCGTTGAAGGGGAGGGCAGAACGGCGATTCAGTACTTC
TRBJ2-3,TRBD1,-,TRBV5-1,CASSWDRVADTQYF,TGCGCCAGCAGCTGGGACAGGGTGGCAGATACGCAGTATTTT
TRBJ1-4,-,-,TRBV27,CASSLVGISEKLFF,TGTGCCAGCAGTTTAGTCGGGATCTCTGAAAAACTGTTTTTT
TRBJ2-7,-,few,TRBV5-1,CASRSPSAGEQYF,TGCGCCAGCAGAAGTCCGTCGGCTGGCGAGCAGTACTTC